The 17 T cell receptor beta chains presented below share a single source sample, sequenced in a study of metastatic and nonmetastatic thyroid tumors. TCRdb re-called clones via MiXCR from the PCR reads. Of 30,000 or so clones in the sample, approximately 30% were seen once. Until they underwent thyroid surgery, no patient had received any treatment. The sample consisted of blood. All receptors come from a female donor with papillary thyroid cancer or a benign thyroid nodule (not recorded which). Some clones in this sample may be carry-over from other donors' samples.

This clone showed up just a few times. The chain couples TRBV6-5 to TRBJ2-5; the D gene is possibly TRBD2 (5 bases). V was clipped by 2 bases and J by 7 bases, with 14 bases between them. Germline V gives CDR1 MNHEY, CDR2 SVGAGI. This CDR3 is 14 amino acids long. The CDR3 nucleotides are TGTGCCAGCAGTTACCTCGCCGGGGAGAGGACCCAGTACTTC. Translation gives CASSYLAGERTQYF.

This clone was recorded many times. This chain uses TRBV20-1 with TRBJ1-1, with 7 bases lining up with TRBD1. There are 14 residues in the CDR3. Trimming removed 5 bases from V and 8 bases from J; junction bases left unmatched: 14. Germline lookup yields CDR1 DFQATT and CDR2 SNEGSKA (reference sequence). As DNA, the CDR3 is TGCAGTGCTTTATTAAATCCCTGGACAGGCGAAGCTTTCTTT. Its protein product is CSALLNPWTGEAFF.

Concerning this clone: Within the sample, other DNA sequences also encode this same CDR3. The genes are TRBV6-1 and TRBJ1-2; the match to TRBD1 covers 10 bases. The V gene end was trimmed by 3 bases and the J gene end by 8 bases; junction bases not matched to a gene: 12. Per germline, CDR1 MNHNS and CDR2 SASEGT. The CDR3 is 16 residues long. The DNA of the CDR3 is TGTGCCAGCAGTGATTCAATACGGGACAGGGGTTACGGCTACACCTTC. Translated, it gives CASSDSIRDRGYGYTF.

This clone was recorded many times. This chain joins TRBV2 and TRBJ1-2; D is unclear. V lost 0 bases and J 3 bases, leaving 14 bases between the germline ends. The V gene's germline CDR1 is SNHLY and CDR2 FYNNEI. CDR3 length equals 16 residues. CDR3 region: CASSEARERVYYGYTF. The CDR3 DNA reads TGTGCCAGCAGTGAAGCCCGGGAAAGAGTGTACTATGGCTACACCTTC.

This clone is medium-sized by share. V is TRBV12-3 or TRBV12-4 and J is TRBJ1-1; D is unresolved. This CDR3 region has 13 residues. Deletions cut 1 base from V and 4 bases from J, with 7 bases between. DNA for the CDR3: TGTGCCAGCAGTTTAGGGGCGAGCACTGAAGCTTTCTTT. Protein product: CASSLGASTEAFF.

With regard to this clone: Given the absence of the conserved phenylalanine or tryptophan at the CDR3 end, a read error is likely. The chain couples TRBV3-1 to TRBJ2-7; 8 bases are shared with TRBD2. The CDR3 has 16 residues. Germline CDR1 and CDR2: LGHDT and YNNKEL (reference sequence). CDR3 in amino acids: CASSHPSGGLTYEQYL. Written as DNA, the CDR3 is TGTGCGAGCAGCCATCCAAGCGGGGGACTCACCTACGAGCAGTACTTA.

On this clone itself: This CDR3 is also generated by other DNA sequences in the sample. The rearrangement uses TRBV6-1 and TRBJ1-5; D possibly corresponds to TRBD1 (6 bases). This CDR3 is built from 14 residues. Germline assignment: CDR1 MNHNS and CDR2 SASEGT. V was pared by 5 bases and J by 4 bases, with 12 bases between. The CDR3 sequence is CASSRDTENQPQHF. CDR3 nucleotide sequence: TGTGCCAGCAGTAGGGACACAGAAAATCAGCCCCAGCATTTT.

This clone was recorded at least ten times. The chain combines TRBV5-1 with TRBJ1-1; D is possibly TRBD1 (5 bases). Germline CDR1 reads SGHRS; CDR2 reads YFSETQ. The CDR3 consists of 14 residues. The V gene lost 0 bases and the J gene lost 2 bases, with 8 bases spanning the gap. The CDR3 DNA sequence: TGCGCCAGCAGCTTGGGGGGCGGAAACACTGAAGCTTTCTTT. Translated: CASSLGGGNTEAFF. Full variable domain (remainder filled in from reference TRBV5-1 and TRBJ1-1): KAGVTQTPRYLIKTRGQQVTLSCSPISGHRSVSWYQQTPGQGLQFLFEYFSETQRNKGNFPGRFSGRQFSNSRSEMNVSTLELGDSALYLCASSLGGGNTEAFFGQGTRLTVV.

This clone came up a few times. A much larger clone lies a single base off, so this may be a read error. The CDR3 bases are TGCAGTGCTCCAGCCGGGGGGAGGGAGCATTTCTTC. It is translated as CSAPAGGREHFF. V usage is TRBV20-1 and J usage is TRBJ2-1; 7 bases match TRBD2. The CDR3 runs to 12 residues. Germline CDR1 reads DFQATT; CDR2 reads SNEGSKA (reference sequence).

This clone occurred many times. J is TRBJ2-7 and V is TRBV20-1; 10 nucleotides match TRBD1. V was pared by 6 bases and J by 7 bases, with 12 bases of the junction left unmatched. The CDR3 runs to 14 residues. Germline V lookup: CDR1 DFQATT, CDR2 SNEGSKA (reference sequence). CDR3: CSAQVGQGIGEQYF. CDR3 sequence (DNA): TGCAGTGCCCAGGTGGGACAGGGGATAGGGGAGCAGTACTTC.

The J gene is TRBJ2-1, the V gene TRBV9; unclear D gene. This CDR3 has 15 residues. The germline V gene encodes CDR1 SGDLS and CDR2 YYNGEE. The V gene lost 3 bases and the J gene lost 0 bases, with 10 bases spanning the gap. The CDR3, as DNA: TGTGCCAGCAGCGCGACTGATAGCTCCTACAATGAGCAGTTCTTC. It specifies CASSATDSSYNEQFF.

The chain combines TRBV27 with TRBJ1-6; D ambiguous. Germline V gene data show CDR1 as MNHEY and CDR2 as SMNVEV (reference sequence). V dropped 0 bases and J dropped 10 bases, with 10 bases sitting between them. This CDR3 has 14 residues. CDR3 nucleotides: TGTGCCAGCAGTTTATCCTTAGCCGGGTCACCCCTCCACTTT. It translates to CASSLSLAGSPLHF.

This clone came up many times. The CDR3 spells CASSLEFSNTEAFF. The CDR3 DNA reads as TGTGCCAGCAGTTTGGAGTTTTCGAACACTGAAGCTTTCTTT. The chain combines TRBV7-9 with TRBJ1-1, with D hard to call. The germline V gene encodes CDR1 SEHNR and CDR2 FQNEAQ (reference sequence). The CDR3 runs 14 residues. Between the trimmed V and J ends, which lost 6 bases and 1 base, there was a span of 12 bases.

This clone was counted at least ten times. The chain couples TRBV7-2 to TRBJ1-1; D is ambiguous. This CDR3 region has 13 residues. CDR1 is SGHTA, CDR2 FQGNSA, per germline. V was clipped by 2 bases and J by 8 bases, with 12 bases between them. The CDR3 DNA is TGTGCCAGCAGCTTATATGGCGCGGACGAAGCTTTCTTT. It codes for CASSLYGADEAFF. The complete variable domain, with remaining parts taken from reference TRBV7-2 and TRBJ1-1, reads GAGVSQSPSNKVTEKGKDVELRCDPISGHTALYWYRQSLGQGLEFLIYFQGNSAPDKSGLPSDRFSAERTGGSVSTLTIQRTQQEDSAVYLCASSLYGADEAFFGQGTRLTVV.

This clone showed up many times. This rearrangement joins TRBV19 to TRBJ2-3, with a weak D call TRBD1 (8 bases). The CDR3 sequence is 15 residues long. Trimming cost V 5 bases and J 5 bases, with 17 bases left between them. CDR1 is LNHDA, CDR2 SQIVND, per germline (reference sequence). The CDR3: CASSLIQGEGDTQYF. CDR3 nucleotides: TGTGCCAGTAGTCTTATACAGGGGGAGGGAGATACGCAGTATTTT.

This clone came up many times. The chain has TRBV9 and TRBJ1-2; TRBD1 is a possible D gene (6 bases). The V gene lost 3 bases and the J gene lost 4 bases, with 7 bases spanning the gap. Per germline, CDR1 SGDLS and CDR2 YYNGEE. The CDR3 extends over 12 amino acids. CDR3 nucleotide sequence: TGTGCCAGCAGCGAGACAGGCTATGGCTACACCTTC. This gives the protein CASSETGYGYTF.

This clone was seen at least ten times. This chain links TRBV13 with TRBJ1-2; 8 nucleotides match TRBD1. This CDR3 is built from 14 residues. Germline assignment: CDR1 PRHDT and CDR2 FYEKMQ (reference sequence). Trimming cost V 4 bases and J 8 bases; bases outside gene matches: 9. The CDR3 is CASSSDDYRGGYTF. The DNA of the CDR3 is TGTGCCAGCAGCTCGGACGACTACAGGGGGGGCTACACCTTC.